The 8 T cell receptor beta chains below all came from one sample that was sequenced in a study of T cell clonality in common variable immunodeficiency (dated by TCRdb to 2013 to 2016). These receptors' targets are unknown. The library was made by the immunoSEQ multiplex PCR assay. Entries here come from immuneACCESS through TCRdb and include only in-frame sequences with V and J called. Some clones fail to appear in such tables; in the studies checked, an unresolved V gene covers under half of the shortfall, and the cause of the remainder is unknown. The table gives 15,000 to 20,000 clones for this sample, with none occurring only once. The ten biggest clones cover over 2% of the sample. Results the study describes overall, beyond this receptor: Fewer deletions and N-nucleotide insertions were reportedly observed in CVID TCRbeta sequences, and highly modified clones with 13 or more V deletions were reportedly absent from CVID TCRbeta sequences.

The specimen was peripheral blood mononuclear cells. These receptors were collected from a human donor with common variable immunodeficiency.

The sample holds many counts of this clone. From the germline J gene comes the end of the CDR3, since the read stops 3 residues before it. The V and J genes are TRBV6-2 or TRBV6-3 and TRBJ2-5, with TRBD2 identical over 11 bases. CDR1 and CDR2 (germline): MNHEY, SVGEGT. The CDR3 totals 14 residues. J was trimmed by 5 bases and V by 6 bases; bases with no gene match: 5. CDR3 DNA, as far as it was read: TGTGCCAGCAGGGGACTAGCGGTGGGGGAGACC. This codes for CASRGLAVGET. The whole CDR3 is CASRGLAVGETQYF.

This clone was seen at least ten times. The sequenced fragment ends 3 residues before the CDR3 boundary, so the rest is inferred from the germline J gene. The chain couples TRBV6-1 to TRBJ2-3; D uncertain. V was clipped by 4 bases and J by 4 bases, with 15 bases between them. This CDR3 region has 15 residues. Germline CDR1 reads MNHNS; CDR2 reads SASEGT. CDR3: CASSVDFQAPDTQYF. Incomplete CDR3 DNA: TGTGCCAGCAGTGTAGACTTCCAAGCGCCAGATACG.

This clone occurred many times. CDR3 sequence: CASSRRGLGGYGYTF. The CDR3 DNA, read in part, is TGTGCCAGCAGCCGCCGGGGTTTGGGGGGCTATGGC. V is TRBV11-2 and J is TRBJ1-2, with TRBD1 as a possible D gene (5 bases). The read terminates 3 residues before the CDR3 end, so the remaining end is supplied by the germline J gene. The germline CDR1 and CDR2 sequences are SGHAT and FQNNGV. This CDR3 comprises 15 residues. The V end lost 5 bases, the J end lost 4 bases, and 17 bases lay between the germline ends.

This clone was observed many times. Read sequence stops 3 residues before the CDR3 end, and the germline J gene provides the missing end. V gene TRBV19 combines with J gene TRBJ1-5; weak D call: TRBD1 (5 bases). The V and J ends lost 9 bases and 0 bases respectively, with 24 bases between them. The CDR3 runs to 18 residues. Per the germline V gene, CDR1 is LNHDA and CDR2 is SQIVND (reference sequence). Partial CDR3 DNA: TGTGCCAGCATAGCCCGGGGGAGTGTGGTGGCTAGCAATCAGCCC. Residues: CASIARGSVVASNQP. The complete CDR3 sequence is CASIARGSVVASNQPQHF. The variable domain in full, completed from reference TRBV19 and TRBJ1-5, reads DGGITQSPKYLFRKEGQNVTLSCEQNLNHDAMYWYRQDPGQGLRLIYYSQIVNDFQKGDIAEGYSVSREKKESFPLTVTSAQKNPTAFYLCASIARGSVVASNQPQHFGDGTRLSIL.

This clone was observed at least ten times. The read terminates 3 residues ahead of where the CDR3 ends, so the germline J gene completes it. This chain connects TRBV30 to TRBJ1-2; D ambiguous. Trimming removed 4 bases from V and 0 bases from J, with 12 bases in between. CDR1 and CDR2 (germline): GTSNPN, SVGIG (reference sequence). This CDR3 has 14 residues. The CDR3 bases that were read are TGTGCCTGGACTACTGAAAGTTCTAACTATGGC. Protein product: CAWTTESSNYG. The CDR3, in full, reads CAWTTESSNYGYTF. Full variable domain (outside the CDR3, taken from reference TRBV30 and TRBJ1-2): SQTIHQWPATLVQPVGSPLSLECTVEGTSNPNLYWYRQAAGRGLQLLFYSVGIGQISSEVPQNLSASRPQDRQFILSSKKLLLSDSGFYLCAWTTESSNYGYTFGSGTRLTVV.

On this clone: The read finishes 3 residues shy of the CDR3 end, and the germline J gene is used to complete it. The V and J genes are TRBV5-1 and TRBJ2-5; 11 bases line up with TRBD2. V lost 4 bases and J lost 1; bases outside the gene matches: 3. CDR1 SGHRS and CDR2 YFSETQ come from the germline V gene. CDR3 length equals 15 residues. The CDR3 here is CASSEGTSGQETQYF. CDR3 DNA (partial): TGCGCCAGCAGCGAAGGGACTAGCGGCCAAGAGACC.

This clone was detected ten times or more. The missing CDR3 end, 3 residues past where the read stops, is filled in from the germline J gene. V is TRBV7-2 and J is TRBJ1-3; 8 nucleotides match TRBD1. Germline-derived CDR1 and CDR2 are SGHTA and FQGNSA. The CDR3 covers 14 residues. Unmatched junction bases numbered 2, after V lost 5 bases and J lost 2 bases. CDR3: CASSTDRAGNTIYF. The covered CDR3 bases are TGTGCCAGCAGCACGGACAGGGCTGGAAACACC.

Concerning this clone: The read ends 3 residues early relative to the CDR3; the germline J gene fills the gap. The chain links TRBV2 to TRBJ2-1; tentatively, D is TRBD2 (5 bases). The germline CDR1 and CDR2 sequences are SNHLY and FYNNEI. Deletions cut 1 base from V and 9 bases from J, with 7 bases between. The CDR3 is 12 amino acids. The sequenced CDR3 bases are TGTGCCAGCAGTGAAGAGCGGAGTGAG. Translating gives CASSEERSE. The whole CDR3 is CASSEERSEQFF.